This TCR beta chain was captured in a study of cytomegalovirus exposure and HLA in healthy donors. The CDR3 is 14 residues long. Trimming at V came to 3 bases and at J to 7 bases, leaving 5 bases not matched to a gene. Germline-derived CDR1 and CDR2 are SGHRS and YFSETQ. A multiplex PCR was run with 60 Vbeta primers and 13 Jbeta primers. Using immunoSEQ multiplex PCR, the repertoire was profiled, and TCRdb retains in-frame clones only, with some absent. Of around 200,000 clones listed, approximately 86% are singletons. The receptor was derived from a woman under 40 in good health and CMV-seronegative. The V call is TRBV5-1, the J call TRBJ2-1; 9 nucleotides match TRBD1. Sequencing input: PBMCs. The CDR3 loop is CASSSQGASNEQFF. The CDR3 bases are TGCGCCAGCAGCTCACAGGGGGCGTCGAATGAGCAGTTCTTC. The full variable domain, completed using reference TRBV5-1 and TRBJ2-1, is KAGVTQTPRYLIKTRGQQVTLSCSPISGHRSVSWYQQTPGQGLQFLFEYFSETQRNKGNFPGRFSGRQFSNSRSEMNVSTLELGDSALYLCASSSQGASNEQFFGPGTRLTVL.